This TCR beta chain came from a study of PD-1 blockade in classical Hodgkin lymphoma. Study in general: Patients had nivolumab dosed at 3 mg/kg, delivered intravenously every 2 weeks. Overall study findings and caveats: Why repertoires differed is undefined; disease activity or prior therapy possibly contributed. Whereas CD4+ TCR diversity had risen significantly by C4D1, CD8+ TCR diversity had not.

As for this clone: No antigen is known for it.

The CDR3 extends over 18 amino acids. After removal of 3 bases from V and 2 bases from J, the junction contained 12 bases not matched to a gene. CDR1 and CDR2 from the germline V gene are MGHDK and SYGVNS. Relapses following autologous stem cell transplantation were seen in all patients, with brentuximab vedotin exposure varying. The data were produced by immunoSEQ multiplex PCR, yet TCRdb's version contains in-frame clones alone and is incomplete. This sample has about 110,000 clones, with about nine tenths found just once. The rearrangement links TRBV25-1 to TRBJ1-3, with 8 nucleotides matching TRBD1. Sequences were derived from peripheral blood mononuclear cells (PBMCs), sampled before the second cycle of nivolumab. This TCR derives from a human donor with classical Hodgkin lymphoma. CDR3 in amino acids: CASSENPGQEETGNTIYF. The DNA for the CDR3 is TGTGCCAGCAGTGAGAACCCGGGACAGGAAGAAACTGGAAACACCATATATTTT.